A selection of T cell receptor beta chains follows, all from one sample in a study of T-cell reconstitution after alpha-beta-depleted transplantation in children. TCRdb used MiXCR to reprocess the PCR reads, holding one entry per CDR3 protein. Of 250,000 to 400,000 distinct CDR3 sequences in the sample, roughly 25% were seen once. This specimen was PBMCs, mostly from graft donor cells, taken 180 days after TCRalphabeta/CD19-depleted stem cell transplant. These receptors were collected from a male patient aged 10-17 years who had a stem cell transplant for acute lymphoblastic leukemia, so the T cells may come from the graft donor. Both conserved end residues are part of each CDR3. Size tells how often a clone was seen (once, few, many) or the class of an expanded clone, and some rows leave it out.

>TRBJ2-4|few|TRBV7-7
CASSPLGGGIQYF
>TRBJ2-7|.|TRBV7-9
CASSLQRSYEQYF
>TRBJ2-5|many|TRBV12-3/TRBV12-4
CASTHLGLEETQYF
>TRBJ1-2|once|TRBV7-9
CASSYRTGIDYGYTF
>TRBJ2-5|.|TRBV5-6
CASTVRGGTETQYF
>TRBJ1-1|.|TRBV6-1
CASTSAGQTNTEAFF
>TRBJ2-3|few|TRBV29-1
CSVDPGGSTDTQYF
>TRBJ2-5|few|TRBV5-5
CASSLFVETQYF
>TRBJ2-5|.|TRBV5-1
CASSPGAKTQYF
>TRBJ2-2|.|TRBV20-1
CSARSGLAGAVGELFF
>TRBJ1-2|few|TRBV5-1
CASREGPEGYGYTF
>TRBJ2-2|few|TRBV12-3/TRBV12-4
CASGRRGRVAGELFF
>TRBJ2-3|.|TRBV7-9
CASSYLGGRDTQYF
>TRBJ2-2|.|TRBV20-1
CSARTLSSGELFF
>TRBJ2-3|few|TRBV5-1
CASSLTGGLNTQYF
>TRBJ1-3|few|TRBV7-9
CASTPPIWGNTIYF
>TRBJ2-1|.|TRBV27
CASSFLSGDLYNEQFF
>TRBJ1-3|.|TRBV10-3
CAIRGGSRYTIYF
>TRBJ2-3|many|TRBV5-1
CASSPGQYTDTQYF
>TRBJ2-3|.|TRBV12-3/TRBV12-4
CASSRDFTDTQYF
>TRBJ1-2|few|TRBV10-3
CAINPSGSGYGYTF
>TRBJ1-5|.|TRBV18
CASSQLRTGISNQPQHF
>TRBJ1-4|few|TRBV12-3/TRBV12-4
CASSSTWLRRPNEKLFF
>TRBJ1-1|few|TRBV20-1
CSARDRGAGNTEAFF
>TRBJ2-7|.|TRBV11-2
CASSLDLSGAYEQYF
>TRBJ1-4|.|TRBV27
CASSFTGTIGEKLFF
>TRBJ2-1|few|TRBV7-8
CASSLAQDGNEQFF
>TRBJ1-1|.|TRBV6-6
CASRLTGNTEAFF
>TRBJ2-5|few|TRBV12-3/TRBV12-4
CASSAPGPVNEETQYF
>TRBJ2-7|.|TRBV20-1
CSAISPLAGGPGSYEQYF
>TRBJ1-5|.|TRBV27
CASSSIIGTGVDWHNQPQHF
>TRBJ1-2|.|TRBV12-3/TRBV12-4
CASRSTAHHGYTF
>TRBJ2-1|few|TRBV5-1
CASNKRGFPYNEQFF
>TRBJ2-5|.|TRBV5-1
CASSLVGTSNVARAQYF
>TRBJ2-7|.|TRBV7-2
CASSFFTSGGVEQYF
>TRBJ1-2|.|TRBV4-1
CDSSQVGTGKKWGYTF
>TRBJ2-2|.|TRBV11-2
CASSLLDFPGELFF
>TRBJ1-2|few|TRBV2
CASSKFEGADGYTF
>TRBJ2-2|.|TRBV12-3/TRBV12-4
CASSLGGSRELFF
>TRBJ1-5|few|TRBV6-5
CASSSLRGVSNQPQHF
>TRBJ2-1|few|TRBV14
CASSQGSVYNEQFF
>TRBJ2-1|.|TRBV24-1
CATSDLGTGGNEQFF
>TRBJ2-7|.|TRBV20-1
CSARDLRGGRYEQYF